This TCR beta chain originates from a study of blood T cell repertoires in COVID-19. Study context: The study drew acute and convalescent COVID-19 samples from the United States, Italy and Spain. PBMCs, B-cell-depleted T cells, or T cells provided the cDNA or gDNA that made up the material.

V lost 2 bases and J lost 4; bases outside the gene matches: 6. Germline V gene sequence: CDR1 SGHNT, CDR2 YENEEA. This CDR3 has 15 residues. Seattle patients were enrolled during active infection and followed longitudinally. How the authors handled the data: Estimation of nucleated cell counts relied on the amplification of reference gene primers. Using immunoSEQ multiplex PCR, the repertoire was profiled, and TCRdb retains in-frame clones only, with some absent. That table furnishes V, J and clone size, whereas the DNA furnished D and trimming. The profile shows 390,000 or so clones, approximately 88% of them singletons.

The chain carries TRBV11-3 and TRBJ2-5; 8 bases are shared with TRBD2. The sequence derives from a woman aged 25 to 39 with COVID-19, enrolled during active disease. The sequencing input was peripheral blood. The CDR3 reads CASSLTREAGETQYF. In nucleotides, the CDR3 is TGTGCCAGCAGCTTAACGCGGGAGGCCGGAGAGACCCAGTACTTC.